A single sample is the source of the 18 T cell receptor beta chains below, sequenced in a study of blood T cell repertoires in COVID-19. Clones were read by immunoSEQ multiplex PCR, and TCRdb kept only the in-frame ones, dropping some. This sample yields roughly 250,000 clones, of which about 70% are seen a single time; 2.5% to 4% belongs to the top ten. Sequencing was performed on peripheral blood. The receptor source for this set is an elderly woman with acute or convalescent COVID-19.

CDR3 region: CATSTSGRIDNEQFF. The DNA for the CDR3 is TGTGCCACCAGCACGAGCGGGAGGATTGACAATGAGCAGTTCTTC. This sequence joins TRBV15 and TRBJ2-1; TRBD2 matches at 9 bases. Trimming cost V 4 bases and J 5 bases; bases outside gene matches: 6. From germline, CDR1 is LNHNV and CDR2 YYDKDF (reference sequence). The length of the CDR3 is 15 residues.

V gene TRBV11-2 combines with J gene TRBJ2-1; D may be TRBD1 (6 bases). The germline V and J ends were trimmed by 0 bases and 4 bases, with 10 bases remaining between them. The CDR3 loop spans 15 amino acids. Germline V lookup: CDR1 SGHAT, CDR2 FQNNGV. CDR3 sequence: CASSLDRGQYNEQFF. CDR3 DNA sequence: TGTGCCAGCAGCTTAGATCGGGGACAATACAATGAGCAGTTCTTC.

This clone has only a few counts. This sample includes further DNA sequences coding for the same CDR3. The rearrangement joins TRBV9 to TRBJ2-5, with 11 positions matching TRBD2. CDR1 and CDR2 (germline): SGDLS, YYNGEE. This CDR3 contains 15 residues. The V and J ends lost 0 bases and 4 bases, in that order; junction bases with no gene match: 2. The CDR3 bases are TGTGCCAGCAGCGTAGGGCTAGCGGGAGGAGAGACCCAGTACTTC. Encoded protein: CASSVGLAGGETQYF.

The table lists this clone with a few counts. This chain links TRBV10-2 with TRBJ1-3; D uncertain. CDR3 length equals 14 residues. The germline V gene has CDR1 WSHSY and CDR2 SAAADI. V was clipped by 3 bases and J by 1 base, with 7 bases between them. The CDR3 region is CASSDGGSGNTIYF. The CDR3 DNA reads as TGCGCCAGCAGTGACGGAGGATCTGGAAACACCATATATTTT.

The chain couples TRBV19 to TRBJ2-2; D possibly corresponds to TRBD1 (5 bases). With 7 bases removed from V and 7 bases from J, the gap between germline ends came to 16 bases. The CDR3 covers 14 residues. Germline V gene sequence: CDR1 LNHDA, CDR2 SQIVND (reference sequence). The CDR3 DNA follows: TGTGCCAGTAAATGGGTAGGGGTTGTCGGGGAGCTGTTTTTT. Its translation: CASKWVGVVGELFF.

The J gene is TRBJ1-6, the V gene TRBV19; 10 nucleotides align to TRBD1. The CDR3 length is 16 residues. V lost 3 bases, J lost 7 bases, and 6 bases stayed unmatched. Germline V gives CDR1 LNHDA, CDR2 SQIVND (reference sequence). The DNA for the CDR3 is TGTGCCAGTAGTATCCGGGGGACAGGGGAAAATTCACCCCTCCACTTT. It translates to CASSIRGTGENSPLHF.

The rearrangement joins TRBV28 to TRBJ1-2; TRBD1 agrees at 10 bases. From germline, CDR1 is MDHEN and CDR2 SYDVKM. The junction had 18 bases not matched to a gene; V was cut back by 5 bases and J by 3 bases. The CDR3 runs 19 residues. The CDR3 nucleotides read TGTGCCAGCAGTCCCCGCAGTCGGGACAGGGGTTTCTCTCACTATGGCTACACCTTC. Amino acids: CASSPRSRDRGFSHYGYTF.

The chain couples TRBV27 to TRBJ1-2, with D maybe TRBD1 (5 bases). The germline gives CDR1 MNHEY, CDR2 SMNVEV (reference sequence). Trimming removed 6 bases from V and 6 bases from J, with 11 bases in between. CDR3 length equals 12 residues. The CDR3 coding sequence is TGTGCCAGCAGAGTCCCAGGGAATGGCTACACCTTC. Its protein product is CASRVPGNGYTF.

This clone was found once. The chain combines TRBV6-2 or TRBV6-3 with TRBJ1-2; 8 bases fit TRBD1. The CDR3 sequence is 13 residues long. The V gene's germline CDR1 is MNHEY and CDR2 SVGEGT. Trimming cost V 4 bases and J 5 bases; bases outside gene matches: 3. CDR3 sequence (DNA): TGTGCCAGCAGTTGGGGACAGGTGTATGGCTACACCTTC. Translating it yields CASSWGQVYGYTF.

The CDR3 coding sequence is TGCGCCAGCAGCTACTCGACAGACGAAAAACTGTTTTTT. Protein product: CASSYSTDEKLFF. The J gene is TRBJ1-4, the V gene TRBV5-1, with a tentative D call TRBD1 (5 bases). V gave up 3 bases and J gave up 8 bases, with 11 bases separating them. CDR3 length: 13 residues. Per germline, CDR1 SGHRS and CDR2 YFSETQ.

V and J are TRBV2 and TRBJ1-6; TRBD1 matches 7 bases. The CDR3 is 15 amino acids. Germline V gives CDR1 SNHLY, CDR2 FYNNEI. The V and J ends lost 6 bases and 8 bases, in that order; junction bases with no gene match: 10. CDR3 residues: CASRAQTGNDSPLHF. In nucleotides, the CDR3 is TGTGCCAGCAGGGCCCAGACAGGGAATGATTCACCCCTCCACTTT.

The chain carries TRBV19 and TRBJ2-7; 9 bases line up with TRBD1. Germline V gene sequence: CDR1 LNHDA, CDR2 SQIVND (reference sequence). The CDR3 runs to 15 residues. The trim removed 4 bases at V and 6 bases at J, leaving 10 bases unmatched. As DNA, the CDR3 is TGTGCCAGTAGTAGGAGGGACAGGGAGCCGCGCGAGCAGTACTTC. It encodes CASSRRDREPREQYF.

In the case of this clone: Other DNA variants within this sample encode the same CDR3. The rearrangement links TRBV2 to TRBJ1-4, with TRBD1 identical over 8 bases. The CDR3 extends over 15 amino acids. Germline CDR1 and CDR2: SNHLY and FYNNEI. Trimming cost V 2 bases and J 3 bases; bases outside gene matches: 2. The CDR3 DNA reads TGTGCCAGCAGTGAACAGGGGGCTGCTAATGAAAAACTGTTTTTT. This sequence encodes CASSEQGAANEKLFF.

Written as DNA, the CDR3 is TGTGCCAGCAGCCAACGTGGGGTTGAGGGGACCCAGTACTTC. It encodes CASSQRGVEGTQYF. The chain has TRBV7-7 and TRBJ2-5, with a weak D call TRBD2 (5 bases). The germline V and J ends were trimmed by 5 bases and 7 bases, with 17 bases remaining between them. Germline V gene data show CDR1 as SSHAT and CDR2 as FNYEAQ (reference sequence). This CDR3 has 14 amino acids.

This chain links TRBV3-1 (or the pseudogene TRBV3-2) with TRBJ1-1, with TRBD1 as a possible D gene (5 bases). Germline CDR1 and CDR2: LGHDT and YNNKEL (reference sequence). The germline V and J ends were trimmed by 1 base and 4 bases, with 10 bases remaining between them. The CDR3 length is 14 residues. The chain's CDR3 is CASSQVGGITEAFF. DNA of the CDR3: TGTGCCAGCAGCCAAGTGGGGGGGATCACTGAAGCTTTCTTT.

The CDR3 here is CASSDRDSDYTGELFF. The CDR3 bases are TGTGCCAGCAGTGACCGGGACAGCGATTACACCGGGGAGCTGTTTTTT. The V call is TRBV14, the J call TRBJ2-2, with 7 bases fitting TRBD1. Germline lookup yields CDR1 SGHDN and CDR2 FVKESK. The junction had 10 bases not matched to a gene; V was cut back by 6 bases and J by 3 bases. CDR3 length: 16 amino acids.

The V and J genes are TRBV25-1 and TRBJ2-2; 7 bases match TRBD1. Per the germline V gene, CDR1 is MGHDK and CDR2 is SYGVNS. The CDR3 covers 15 residues. V shed 4 bases, J shed 5 bases, and the junction held 7 bases outside the gene matches. The CDR3 loop reads CASSGTRGITGELFF. Written as DNA, the CDR3 is TGTGCCAGCAGTGGAACCAGGGGGATTACCGGGGAGCTGTTTTTT.

This chain uses TRBV6-6 with TRBJ1-6, with D possibly matching TRBD1 (6 bases). This CDR3 spans 16 amino acids. The V end lost 6 bases, the J end lost 0 bases, and 12 bases lay between the germline ends. CDR1 MNHNY and CDR2 SVGAGI come from the germline V gene (reference sequence). The CDR3 protein is CASRDTGSSYNSPLHF. CDR3 bases: TGTGCCAGCAGGGACACAGGGAGCTCCTATAATTCACCCCTCCACTTT.